This TCR beta chain comes out of a study of cytomegalovirus exposure and HLA in healthy donors. The study ran its PCR with 60 Vbeta and 13 Jbeta primers. Original processing methods: Counted up in a later analysis, unique TCR beta chains came to 65 million to 100 million, with around 9.9 million shared. Assay: immunoSEQ multiplex PCR; the TCRdb copy retains only in-frame clones and omits some. V, J and clone size were drawn from that table, and D and trimming were deduced from the DNA. Among roughly 180,000 clones listed, around 75% were seen once. This clone was counted a single time. The sequencing input was PBMCs. This clonotype originated in a male donor in good health and CMV-seronegative.

The CDR3 region has the DNA TGTGCCACCAGCAGAGATCAAGGCGGGGGTCGTGGCTACACCTTC. Translating it yields CATSRDQGGGRGYTF. The rearrangement uses TRBV15 and TRBJ1-2, with a weak D call TRBD1 (5 bases). The CDR3 runs 15 residues. The V gene lost 0 bases and the J gene lost 7 bases, with 15 bases spanning the gap. CDR1 and CDR2 (germline): LNHNV, YYDKDF (reference sequence).